This is a list of T cell receptor beta chains from one sample in a study of shared clonotypes between healthy human individuals. Clones were read by immunoSEQ multiplex PCR, and TCRdb kept only the in-frame ones, dropping some. This sample carries about 2 million clones, just under 95% of them seen once, and the ten largest clones take more than 0.95%. The sequenced material came from naive CD8+ T cells sorted from blood. The receptors derive from a young man in good health. The CDR3 runs from the conserved cysteine through the conserved F or W. A D gene is named only where the DNA matches it firmly. The listing skips clone size in some rows; elsewhere it reads once, few, many or a size class.

j_call v_call d_call clone_size cdr3_aa cdr3_nt
TRBJ2-6 TRBV27 NA NA CASSLSAGSGANVLTF TGTGCCAGCAGTTTATCGGCCGGGTCCGGGGCCAACGTCCTGACTTTC
TRBJ1-1 TRBV6-6 NA NA CASSRTGNTEAFF TGTGCCAGCAGTCGGACGGGTAACACTGAAGCTTTCTTT
TRBJ2-2 TRBV2 NA NA CASSETGTNYAGELFF TGTGCCAGCAGTGAAACCGGGACAAACTACGCCGGGGAGCTGTTTTTT
TRBJ2-7 TRBV30 NA NA CAWSVDFYEQYF TGTGCCTGGAGTGTAGACTTCTACGAGCAGTACTTC
TRBJ2-7 TRBV6-6 NA NA CASSYSTGVVYEQYF TGTGCCAGCAGTTACTCAACGGGGGTCGTCTACGAGCAGTACTTC
TRBJ2-5 TRBV7-6 NA NA CASSPSPYEETQYF TGTGCCAGCAGCCCCAGTCCGTACGAAGAGACCCAGTACTTC
TRBJ1-4 TRBV9 NA NA CASSPDGGPNEKLFF TGTGCCAGCAGCCCCGACGGGGGGCCGAATGAAAAACTGTTTTTT
TRBJ2-2 TRBV10-1 TRBD2 NA CASSPPGGENTGELFF TGCGCCAGCAGTCCCCCCGGGGGGGAGAACACCGGGGAGCTGTTTTTT
TRBJ2-7 TRBV4-3 NA NA CASSQDGLDEQYF TGCGCCAGCAGCCAAGATGGACTCGACGAGCAGTACTTC
TRBJ2-1 TRBV4-1 NA NA CASSHVASGEQFF TGCGCCAGCAGCCACGTTGCAAGCGGTGAGCAGTTCTTC
TRBJ2-5 TRBV7-7 TRBD2 NA CASSLGSGRETQYF TGTGCTAGCAGCTTAGGGAGCGGGAGAGAGACCCAGTACTTC
TRBJ2-7 TRBV6-6 TRBD1 NA CATGGQGKAYEQYF TGTGCCACCGGGGGACAGGGGAAGGCCTACGAGCAGTACTTC
TRBJ2-7 TRBV19 TRBD1 NA CASSHTGTGFYEQYF TGTGCCAGTAGCCATACCGGGACAGGTTTCTACGAGCAGTACTTC
TRBJ1-5 TRBV10-2 NA NA CASSESTPRPNQPQHF TGCGCCAGCAGTGAGTCGACACCCAGGCCCAATCAGCCCCAGCATTTT
TRBJ2-7 TRBV28 NA once CASSLWGLGYEQYF TGTGCCAGCAGTTTATGGGGGCTCGGCTACGAGCAGTACTTC
TRBJ1-2 TRBV6-1 NA NA CASSPRSGSYGYTF TGTGCCAGCAGTCCCCGATCGGGGAGCTATGGCTACACCTTC
TRBJ2-3 TRBV4-3 NA NA CASSQDEASADTDTQYF TGCGCCAGCAGCCAAGATGAGGCTAGCGCCGACACAGATACGCAGTATTTT
TRBJ2-7 TRBV11-3 TRBD1 NA CASSRQGADEQYF TGTGCCAGCAGCCGACAGGGGGCTGACGAGCAGTACTTC
TRBJ2-7 TRBV6-5 TRBD1 NA CASSYFGQGIDEQYF TGTGCCAGCAGTTACTTTGGACAGGGGATAGACGAGCAGTACTTC
TRBJ2-7 TRBV2 NA NA CAIGTDAYEQYF TGTGCCATCGGGACGGACGCCTACGAGCAGTACTTC
TRBJ1-2 TRBV7-9 TRBD1 NA CASSFTGQNSANYGYTF TGTGCCAGCAGCTTCACGGGACAGAACTCAGCTAACTATGGCTACACCTTC
TRBJ2-7 TRBV14 TRBD2 NA CASSQDRREGYHEQYF TGTGCCAGCAGCCAAGATAGGCGGGAGGGCTACCACGAGCAGTACTTC
TRBJ1-2 TRBV19 TRBD1 NA CASSAQGENDYGYTF TGTGCCAGTAGTGCACAGGGGGAAAACGACTATGGCTACACCTTC
TRBJ1-4 TRBV6-5 NA NA CASSYRGEGANEKLFF TGTGCCAGCAGTTACCGAGGGGAGGGAGCTAATGAAAAACTGTTTTTT
TRBJ1-5 TRBV30 TRBD1 NA CAWSGQGSQPQHF TGTGCCTGGAGTGGACAGGGATCTCAGCCCCAGCATTTT
TRBJ2-1 TRBV13 NA NA CASSLSLRGVGTGTYNEQFF TGTGCCAGCAGCTTAAGCTTACGGGGTGTTGGGACTGGAACCTACAATGAGCAGTTCTTC
TRBJ2-7 TRBV27 NA NA CASSGLDPYEQYF TGTGCCAGCAGTGGACTGGATCCCTACGAGCAGTACTTC
TRBJ1-1 TRBV6-4 NA NA CASSDSGVRASPEAFF TGTGCCAGCAGTGACTCTGGGGTGAGGGCGTCCCCTGAAGCTTTCTTT
TRBJ2-3 TRBV27 TRBD2 NA CASSPLFSGGAQYF TGTGCCAGCAGTCCCCTTTTTAGCGGGGGAGCGCAGTATTTT
TRBJ2-7 TRBV25-1 NA NA CASSEGKGWGEQYF TGTGCCAGCAGTGAAGGAAAGGGTTGGGGCGAGCAGTACTTC
TRBJ2-5 TRBV5-6 NA NA CASSVDSQETQYF TGTGCCAGCAGCGTTGACAGCCAAGAGACCCAGTACTTC
TRBJ1-2 TRBV7-9 TRBD1 NA CASSLGTGENYGYTF TGTGCCAGCAGCCTTGGGACAGGGGAAAACTATGGCTACACCTTC
TRBJ2-7 TRBV19 NA NA CASSAGQPGGFEQYF TGTGCCAGTAGCGCGGGACAGCCCGGGGGATTCGAGCAGTACTTC
TRBJ2-3 TRBV7-9 TRBD2 NA CASSYTSGRPDTQYF TGTGCCAGCAGCTATACTAGCGGGAGACCAGATACGCAGTATTTT
TRBJ2-7 TRBV28 NA NA CASSPRAYSYEQYF TGTGCCAGCAGTCCACGGGCCTACTCCTACGAGCAGTACTTC
TRBJ2-4 TRBV2 TRBD1 NA CASLMAPGTGAKNIQYF TGTGCCAGCCTTATGGCCCCCGGGACAGGGGCCAAAAACATTCAGTACTTC
TRBJ2-1 TRBV5-1 TRBD2 NA CASSAGTSLNDEQFF TGCGCCAGCAGCGCCGGGACTAGCTTGAACGATGAGCAGTTCTTC
TRBJ2-1 TRBV28 NA NA CASSLRGHNEQFF TGTGCCAGCAGTTTGAGGGGACACAATGAGCAGTTCTTC
TRBJ2-3 TRBV13 NA NA CASSSRLGADTQYF TGTGCCAGCAGCTCCCGACTTGGGGCAGATACGCAGTATTTT
TRBJ2-7 TRBV6-5 NA NA CASSPMTGGTYEQYF TGTGCCAGCAGTCCGATGACGGGTGGTACCTACGAGCAGTACTTC
TRBJ1-1 TRBV27 NA NA CASSLNSQHTEAFF TGTGCCAGCAGTTTAAACAGCCAGCACACTGAAGCTTTCTTT
TRBJ2-2 TRBV6-1 TRBD1 NA CASSELDRGNSGELFF TGTGCCAGCAGTGAGCTGGACAGGGGGAATTCCGGGGAGCTGTTTTTT
TRBJ2-1 TRBV13 TRBD2 NA CASSGSLGLAGGEQFF TGTGCCAGCAGCGGGAGTTTGGGACTAGCGGGTGGTGAGCAGTTCTTC
TRBJ2-1 TRBV19 NA NA CASSMFSARGNEQFF TGTGCCAGTAGTATGTTCTCCGCCAGGGGAAATGAGCAGTTCTTC
TRBJ1-3 TRBV7-9 TRBD1 NA CASSLAQTGNSGNTIYF TGTGCCAGCAGCTTAGCTCAGACAGGGAACTCTGGAAACACCATATATTTT
TRBJ2-7 TRBV7-9 NA NA CASSPFSGDYEQYF TGTGCCAGCAGCCCGTTTAGCGGAGACTACGAGCAGTACTTC
TRBJ2-1 TRBV5-1 TRBD2 NA CASSLRRASGYNEQFF TGCGCCAGCAGCCTGCGCCGAGCTAGCGGATACAATGAGCAGTTCTTC
TRBJ2-7 TRBV4-1 NA NA CASSHFTGSVQDEQYF TGCGCCAGCAGCCATTTCACAGGGTCGGTCCAGGACGAGCAGTACTTC